Listed below are T cell receptor beta chains from one sample, sequenced in a study of CD8 T cells in Susac syndrome. TCRdb analysed the immunoSEQ multiplex PCR reads with MiXCR anew, one entry per CDR3 protein. The repertoire holds 150,000 to 200,000 distinct CDR3 sequences, roughly 92% seen once, with more than 0.08% in the top ten. The sample comprised CD4+ T cells from PBMCs. These TCRs come from a human donor with multiple sclerosis. CDR3s include the opening cysteine and the closing phenylalanine or tryptophan. A D gene is named only where the DNA matches it firmly. The listing skips clone size in some rows; elsewhere it reads once, few, many or a size class.

abundance,d_gene,j_gene,v_gene,CDR3nt,CDR3aa
-,-,TRBJ2-2,TRBV30,TGTGCCTGGAAACCACAGACGAACACCGGGGAGCTGTTTTTT,CAWKPQTNTGELFF
-,-,TRBJ2-4,TRBV19,TGTGCCAGTAGTCTCCAGGGGGGCGCATCGGGCATTCAGTACTTC,CASSLQGGASGIQYF
-,-,TRBJ2-3,TRBV7-2,TGTGCCAGCAGCTTAAGTGGGACCCGCGGAGCAGATACGCAGTATTTT,CASSLSGTRGADTQYF
once,-,TRBJ1-3,TRBV27,TGTGCCAGCAGCCGTTACTCTGGAAACACCATATATTTT,CASSRYSGNTIYF
-,TRBD2,TRBJ2-7,TRBV9,TGTGCCAGCAGCGTAGGTGGTAGCGGGGCAATCTACGAGCAGTACTTC,CASSVGGSGAIYEQYF
-,TRBD2,TRBJ2-5,TRBV20-1,TGCAGTGCAGGGACTAGCGGGAGAGAGACCCAGTACTTC,CSAGTSGRETQYF
-,-,TRBJ2-5,TRBV7-3,TGTGCCAGCAGCGAAGCGGGCCAAGAGACCCAGTACTTC,CASSEAGQETQYF
-,-,TRBJ1-1,TRBV11-1,TGTGCCAGCAGCTTCAGAAGGAGTGACACTGAAGCTTTCTTT,CASSFRRSDTEAFF
-,TRBD2,TRBJ2-1,TRBV19,TGTGCCAGTAGTGGCAGCGGGAGGGCTGAGCAGTTCTTC,CASSGSGRAEQFF
-,TRBD2,TRBJ2-5,TRBV20-1,TGCAGTGCTGTCAGCGGGGCCCAAGAGACCCAGTACTTC,CSAVSGAQETQYF
-,TRBD1,TRBJ2-5,TRBV29-1,TGCAGCGTAACTCCGACAGGGGGCAGAGAGACCCAGTACTTC,CSVTPTGGRETQYF
-,TRBD1,TRBJ2-7,TRBV6-5,TGTGCCAGCAGTTACACCCCGGACAGGGGTGGTAGGTACGAGCAGTACTTC,CASSYTPDRGGRYEQYF
-,-,TRBJ2-2,TRBV5-1,TGCGCCAGCAGCTTGAAATCAGCGGGGAACACCGGGGAGCTGTTTTTT,CASSLKSAGNTGELFF
-,TRBD1,TRBJ1-5,TRBV9,TGTGCCAGCAGCCCGACAGGGGACCGCAATCAGCCCCAGCATTTT,CASSPTGDRNQPQHF
-,TRBD1,TRBJ1-6,TRBV2,TGTGCCAGCTCGGTTCGTCGGGCAGGGGGCGGGGGTAATTCACCCCTCCACTTT,CASSVRRAGGGGNSPLHF
-,TRBD2,TRBJ2-7,TRBV4-3,TGCGCCAGCAGCTTCCAGACTAGCTTGGAATACGAGCAGTACTTC,CASSFQTSLEYEQYF
-,-,TRBJ2-3,TRBV2,TGTGCCAGCAGTGTGACCTCGGAAACAGATACGCAGTATTTT,CASSVTSETDTQYF
-,-,TRBJ2-3,TRBV30,TGTGCCTGGAGATGGGAGCGACTGGGCACAGATACGCAGTATTTT,CAWRWERLGTDTQYF
few,-,TRBJ1-2,TRBV29-1,TGCAGCGTCGCACAGGAAGGCTATGGCTACACCTTC,CSVAQEGYGYTF
-,-,TRBJ2-7,TRBV4-1,TGCGCCAGCAGCCAAGGAGGACTCGCCTCGGGGGAGCAGTACTTC,CASSQGGLASGEQYF
-,TRBD1,TRBJ1-1,TRBV30,TGTGCCTGGAGCGCCGGGACAGTGGCTTTCTTT,CAWSAGTVAFF
once,-,TRBJ2-1,TRBV5-1,TGCGCCAGCACCCCCGCGGTGGGGGTCTCCTACAATGAGCAGTTCTTC,CASTPAVGVSYNEQFF
-,-,TRBJ2-3,TRBV30,TGTGCCTGGAGGATGACAAGCACAGATACGCAGTATTTT,CAWRMTSTDTQYF